This T cell receptor beta chain is drawn from a study of T cells after yellow fever vaccination. The wider study: Libraries from low-cell-number fractions were prepared with the SMART-Seq v4 Ultra Low Input RNA kit. Study-level findings and limits: Booster sampling recovered most clones from primary vaccination (96% CD4, over 75% CD8).

TCRdb reanalysed the 5' RACE reads using MiXCR and keeps one entry per CDR3 protein. The sample holds 550,000 or so distinct CDR3 sequences, roughly a fifth seen once. With regard to this clonotype: Its antigen is unknown.

The CDR3 has 18 residues. This chain joins TRBV5-2 and TRBJ1-4. TRBV5-2 is given as a pseudogene. This sample comprised PBMCs, obtained 15 days after the yellow fever booster vaccination. This receptor was identified in a man younger than 40 who received the YFV17D yellow fever vaccine. The CDR3 loop reads CAMSPGLVCSLVDEKLFF. The CDR3 DNA reads TGTGCCATGAGCCCCGGGCTCGTCTGCTCGTTGGTCGATGAAAAACTGTTTTTT.